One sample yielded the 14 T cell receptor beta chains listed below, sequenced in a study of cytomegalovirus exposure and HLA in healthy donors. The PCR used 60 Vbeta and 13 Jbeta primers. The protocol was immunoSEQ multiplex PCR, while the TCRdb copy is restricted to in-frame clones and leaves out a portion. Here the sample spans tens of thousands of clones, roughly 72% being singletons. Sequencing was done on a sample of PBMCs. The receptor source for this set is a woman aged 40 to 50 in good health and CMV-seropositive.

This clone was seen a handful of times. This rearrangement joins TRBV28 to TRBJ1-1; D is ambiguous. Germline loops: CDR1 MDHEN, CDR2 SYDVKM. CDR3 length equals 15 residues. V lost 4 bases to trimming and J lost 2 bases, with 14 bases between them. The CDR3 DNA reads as TGTGCCAGCAGTTATGGCCGAGGGAGAAACACTGAAGCTTTCTTT. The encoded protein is CASSYGRGRNTEAFF.

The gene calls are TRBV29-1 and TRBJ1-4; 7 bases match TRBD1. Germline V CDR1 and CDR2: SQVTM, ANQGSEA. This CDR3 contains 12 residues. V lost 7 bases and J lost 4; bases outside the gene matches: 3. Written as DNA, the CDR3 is TGCAGCGGACAGGGCCTTAATGAAAAACTGTTTTTT. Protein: CSGQGLNEKLFF.

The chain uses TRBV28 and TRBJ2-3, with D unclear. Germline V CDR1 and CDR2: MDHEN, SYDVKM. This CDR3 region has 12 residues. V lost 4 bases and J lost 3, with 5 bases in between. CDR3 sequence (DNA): TGTGCCAGCAGTTACTTAACAGATACGCAGTATTTT. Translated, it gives CASSYLTDTQYF.

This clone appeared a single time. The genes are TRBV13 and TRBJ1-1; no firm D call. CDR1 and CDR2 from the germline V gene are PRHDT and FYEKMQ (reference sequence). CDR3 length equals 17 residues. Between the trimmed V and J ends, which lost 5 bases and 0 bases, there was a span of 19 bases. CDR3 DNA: TGTGCCAGCAGCACACAACCCGGGTTCTCTATGAACACTGAAGCTTTCTTT. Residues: CASSTQPGFSMNTEAFF.

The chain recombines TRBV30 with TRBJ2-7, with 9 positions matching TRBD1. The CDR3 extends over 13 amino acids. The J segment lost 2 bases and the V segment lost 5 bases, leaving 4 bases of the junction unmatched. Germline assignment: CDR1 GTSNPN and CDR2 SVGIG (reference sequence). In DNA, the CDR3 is TGTGCCTGGGGCCGGGACAGGGCCTACGAGCAGTACTTC. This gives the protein CAWGRDRAYEQYF.

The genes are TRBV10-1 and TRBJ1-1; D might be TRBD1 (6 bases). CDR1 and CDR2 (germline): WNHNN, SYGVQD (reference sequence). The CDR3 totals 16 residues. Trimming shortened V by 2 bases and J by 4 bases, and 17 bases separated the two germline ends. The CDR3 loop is CASSEGSTGTGTEAFF. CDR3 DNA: TGCGCCAGCAGTGAGGGGTCTACAGGGACGGGCACTGAAGCTTTCTTT.

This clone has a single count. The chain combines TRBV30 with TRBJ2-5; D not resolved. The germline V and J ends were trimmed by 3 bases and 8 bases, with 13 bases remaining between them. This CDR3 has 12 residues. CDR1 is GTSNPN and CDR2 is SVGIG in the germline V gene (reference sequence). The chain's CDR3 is CAWSVGSRTQYF. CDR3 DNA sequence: TGTGCCTGGAGCGTCGGTTCCCGAACCCAGTACTTC. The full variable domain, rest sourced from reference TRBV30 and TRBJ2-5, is SQTIHQWPATLVQPVGSPLSLECTVEGTSNPNLYWYRQAAGRGLQLLFYSVGIGQISSEVPQNLSASRPQDRQFILSSKKLLLSDSGFYLCAWSVGSRTQYFGPGTRLLVL.

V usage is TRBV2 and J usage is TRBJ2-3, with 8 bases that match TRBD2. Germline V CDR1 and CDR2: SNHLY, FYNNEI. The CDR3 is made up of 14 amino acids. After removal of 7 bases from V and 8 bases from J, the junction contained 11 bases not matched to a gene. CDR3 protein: CASTVTSGSSTQYF. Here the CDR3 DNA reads TGTGCCAGCACCGTTACTAGCGGTTCGAGTACGCAGTATTTT.

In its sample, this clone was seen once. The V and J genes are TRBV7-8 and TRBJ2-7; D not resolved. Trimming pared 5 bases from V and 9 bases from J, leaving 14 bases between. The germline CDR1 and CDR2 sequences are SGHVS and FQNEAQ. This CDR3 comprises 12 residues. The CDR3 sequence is CASSPYEAAQYF. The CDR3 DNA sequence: TGTGCCAGCAGCCCATACGAGGCCGCGCAGTACTTC.

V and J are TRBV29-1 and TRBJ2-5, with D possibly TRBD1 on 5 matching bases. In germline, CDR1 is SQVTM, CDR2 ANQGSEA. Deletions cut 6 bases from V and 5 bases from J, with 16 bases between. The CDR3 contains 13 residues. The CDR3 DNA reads TGCAGCGTCACGGACCAGGGTTCGGAGACCCAGTACTTC. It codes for CSVTDQGSETQYF.

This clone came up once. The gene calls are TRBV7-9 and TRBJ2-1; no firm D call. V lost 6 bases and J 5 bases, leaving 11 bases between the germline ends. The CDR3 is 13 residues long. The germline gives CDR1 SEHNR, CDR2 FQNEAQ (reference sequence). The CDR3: CASSYSLHNEQFF. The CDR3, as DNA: TGTGCCAGCAGTTACTCACTCCACAATGAGCAGTTCTTC.

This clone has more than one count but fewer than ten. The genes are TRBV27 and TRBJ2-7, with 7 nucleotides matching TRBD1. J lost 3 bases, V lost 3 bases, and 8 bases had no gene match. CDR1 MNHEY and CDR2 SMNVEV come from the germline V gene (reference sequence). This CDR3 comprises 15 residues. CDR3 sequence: CASSLNLQGIYEQYF. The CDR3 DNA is TGTGCCAGCAGTTTGAACCTACAGGGGATCTACGAGCAGTACTTC.

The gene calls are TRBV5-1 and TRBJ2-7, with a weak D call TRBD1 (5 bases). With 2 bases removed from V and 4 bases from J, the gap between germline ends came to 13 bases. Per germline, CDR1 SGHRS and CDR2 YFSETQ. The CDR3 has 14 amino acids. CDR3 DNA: TGCGCCAGCAGCTTCCAGGGTCCATCTTACGAGCAGTACTTC. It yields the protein CASSFQGPSYEQYF.

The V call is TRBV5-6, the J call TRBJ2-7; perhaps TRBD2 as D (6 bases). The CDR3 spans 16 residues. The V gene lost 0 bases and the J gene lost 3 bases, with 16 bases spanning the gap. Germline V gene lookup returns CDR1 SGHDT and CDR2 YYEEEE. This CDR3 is CASSLGGGVVRYEQYF. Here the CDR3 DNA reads TGTGCCAGCAGCTTGGGTGGAGGGGTAGTCCGCTACGAGCAGTACTTC. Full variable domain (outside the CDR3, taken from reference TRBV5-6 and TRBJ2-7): DAGVTQSPTHLIKTRGQQVTLRCSPKSGHDTVSWYQQALGQGPQFIFQYYEEEERQRGNFPDRFSGHQFPNYSSELNVNALLLGDSALYLCASSLGGGVVRYEQYFGPGTRLTVT.